Following are 8 T cell receptor beta chains from one sample sequenced in a study of monozygotic twins with inflammatory bowel disease. TCRdb re-called the 5' RACE reads; every CDR3 protein appears as one record, without DNA. This listing includes around 220,000 distinct CDR3 sequences. Input material: blood. All receptors derive from a human donor with ulcerative colitis or Crohn's disease, or a healthy co-twin of an affected twin (not recorded which).

This chain links TRBV6-1 with TRBJ2-3; TCRdb picks TRBD1, but there is no DNA to check that call. Germline assignment: CDR1 MNHNS and CDR2 SASEGT. The CDR3 has 17 amino acids. The CDR3 loop reads CASSEPRLLGYTDTQYF.

V usage is TRBV10-3 and J usage is TRBJ2-7; as DNA is missing, the TRBD1 call by TCRdb cannot be tested. The CDR3 is 13 amino acids. Germline CDR1 ENHRY, CDR2 SYGVKD. The CDR3 loop is CAISQQGPHEQYF.

The CDR3 spells CSTRGQGAGEAFF. The J gene is TRBJ1-1, the V gene TRBV29-1; without DNA, the TCRdb call of TRBD1 cannot be checked. CDR1 and CDR2 from the germline V gene are SQVTM and ANQGSEA. This CDR3 spans 13 amino acids. The full variable domain, with the rest looked up from reference TRBV29-1 and TRBJ1-1, is SAVISQKPSRDICQRGTSLTIQCQVDSQVTMMFWYRQQPGQSLTLIATANQGSEATYESGFVIDKFPISRPNLTFSTLTVSNMSPEDSSIYLCSTRGQGAGEAFFGQGTRLTVV.

The chain recombines TRBV20-1 with TRBJ2-3. CDR1 is DFQATT, CDR2 SNEGSKA, per germline (reference sequence). This CDR3 comprises 13 residues. CDR3 residues: CSAPEHSTDTQYF.

CDR3: CASSLGQSGSGTDTQYF. The chain carries TRBV11-2 and TRBJ2-3. This CDR3 is built from 17 residues. Germline assignment: CDR1 SGHAT and CDR2 FQNNGV.

The rearrangement links TRBV10-3 to TRBJ2-3; the TCRdb D gene call, TRBD1, has no DNA to confirm it. The germline CDR1 and CDR2 sequences are ENHRY and SYGVKD. The CDR3 sequence is 14 residues long. The CDR3 sequence is CAISAGRSTDTQYF.

The chain employs TRBV7-3 and TRBJ1-1; the D gene TCRdb calls, TRBD1, cannot be checked with no DNA. The CDR3 runs 13 residues. Germline V lookup: CDR1 SGHTA, CDR2 FQGTGA. CDR3 sequence: CASSLDTNTEAFF.

The rearrangement uses TRBV3-1 and TRBJ2-2. The CDR3 length is 16 residues. CDR1 LGHDT and CDR2 YNNKEL come from the germline V gene (reference sequence). This chain's CDR3 is CASSQSTPANTGELFF. The full variable domain, with the rest looked up from reference TRBV3-1 and TRBJ2-2, is DTAVSQTPKYLVTQMGNDKSIKCEQNLGHDTMYWYKQDSKKFLKIMFSYNNKELIINETVPNRFSPKSPDKAHLNLHINSLELGDSAVYFCASSQSTPANTGELFFGEGSRLTVL.